This T cell receptor beta chain derives from a study of blood T cell repertoires in COVID-19. The wider study: The United States, Italy and Spain were the sources of the acute and convalescent COVID-19 samples.

Germline V gene sequence: CDR1 MNHEY, CDR2 SVGAGI. CDR3 size: 15 residues. V gave up 6 bases and J gave up 7 bases; unmatched junction bases: 9. Living in about two dozen US areas, the participants were between roughly 18 and 90 years of age. Membership in each cohort depended on participant-reported clinical history. Profiled with immunoSEQ multiplex PCR; TCRdb holds only in-frame clones, not every one. The data contain around 300,000 clones, roughly nine tenths of them singletons. The clonotype originates from a woman aged 45-60 years who had recovered from COVID-19. Input material: PBMCs or T cells enriched from blood (not recorded which). This chain connects TRBV6-5 to TRBJ2-7; 13 nucleotides agree with TRBD2. The CDR3 nucleotides are TGTGCCAGCAGCCTACTAGCGGGAGGGCCCGGTGAGCAGTACTTC. The encoded protein is CASSLLAGGPGEQYF.